One and the same sample provided the 27 T cell receptor beta chains below, sequenced in a study of PD-1 blockade in mismatch repair-deficient tumors. Data came from immunoSEQ multiplex PCR; TCRdb stores just in-frame clones and leaves some out. In the table there are 60,000 to 70,000 clones, around 88% of which are singletons. The sample in question was peripheral blood, obtained 52 weeks after starting pembrolizumab. These receptors all stem from an adult with mismatch repair-deficient cancer.

The gene calls are TRBV6-5 and TRBJ2-2; D gene ambiguous. V was cut by 5 bases and J by 5 bases, with 15 bases left in between. Germline-derived CDR1 and CDR2 are MNHEY and SVGAGI. The CDR3 consists of 15 residues. DNA of the CDR3: TGTGCCAGCAGTCCCGGTGGGTCATGGACCGGGGAGCTGTTTTTT. It encodes CASSPGGSWTGELFF.

V gene TRBV28 combines with J gene TRBJ2-3; D might be TRBD1 or TRBD2, each matching 5 bases. Germline V gene sequence: CDR1 MDHEN, CDR2 SYDVKM. The CDR3 length is 15 residues. The V gene lost 5 bases and the J gene lost 2 bases, with 14 bases spanning the gap. In nucleotides, the CDR3 is TGTGCCAGCAGTCCATGGGACCGAGCCACAGATACGCAGTATTTT. This gives the protein CASSPWDRATDTQYF. Using reference TRBV28 and TRBJ2-3 for the parts outside the CDR3, the full variable domain is DVKVTQSSRYLVKRTGEKVFLECVQDMDHENMFWYRQDPGLGLRLIYFSYDVKMKEKGDIPEGYSVSREKKERFSLILESASTNQTSMYLCASSPWDRATDTQYFGPGTRLTVL.

V gene TRBV7-2 combines with J gene TRBJ2-3, with TRBD2 matching over 12 bases. Trimming at V came to 5 bases and at J to 3 bases, leaving 12 bases not matched to a gene. The CDR3 sequence is 18 residues long. Germline V gene data show CDR1 as SGHTA and CDR2 as FQGNSA. The CDR3 DNA follows: TGTGCCAGCAGCCCCCTAGCACACCTAGCGGGAGGGACAGATACGCAGTATTTT. Encoded protein: CASSPLAHLAGGTDTQYF.

This clone came up a few times. This CDR3 is CASSRMDSNQPQHF. The CDR3 coding sequence is TGTGCCAGCAGTCGGATGGATAGCAATCAGCCCCAGCATTTT. The chain employs TRBV25-1 and TRBJ1-5, with D hard to call. The V end lost 5 bases, the J end lost 0 bases, and 8 bases lay between the germline ends. Germline V gives CDR1 MGHDK, CDR2 SYGVNS. The CDR3 is 14 residues long.

The chain joins TRBV4-3 to TRBJ2-7; 10 bases map to TRBD2. The CDR3 is 16 amino acids. V lost 0 bases, J lost 0 bases, and 2 bases stayed unmatched. Germline V CDR1 and CDR2: LGHNA, YSLEER. This chain's CDR3 is CASSQDSGGSSYEQYF. The DNA for the CDR3 is TGCGCCAGCAGCCAAGATAGCGGGGGGAGCTCCTACGAGCAGTACTTC.

The CDR3 bases are TGCGCCAGCAGCTACCGGGACAGGGGGCCCTACGAGCAGTACTTC. Translation: CASSYRDRGPYEQYF. The chain recombines TRBV4-3 with TRBJ2-7, with TRBD1 identical over 12 bases. Unmatched junction bases numbered 4, after V lost 5 bases and J lost 2 bases. CDR3 length: 15 residues. Germline V gene lookup returns CDR1 LGHNA and CDR2 YSLEER.

The gene calls are TRBV6-5 and TRBJ2-7; no clear D gene. Germline CDR1 reads MNHEY; CDR2 reads SVGAGI. The CDR3 has 13 amino acids. Deletions cut 2 bases from V and 6 bases from J, with 11 bases between. The DNA of the CDR3 is TGTGCCAGCAGTTACGAACGACAATTCGAGCAGTACTTC. Protein sequence: CASSYERQFEQYF.

The rearrangement links TRBV14 to TRBJ1-5; possibly TRBD1 for D (6 bases). V was cut by 6 bases and J by 2 bases, with 14 bases left in between. Germline CDR1 is SGHDN and CDR2 is FVKESK. The CDR3 is 15 residues long. Here the CDR3 reads CASRDQPGGNQPQHF. In nucleotides, the CDR3 is TGTGCCAGCAGAGATCAACCAGGGGGCAATCAGCCCCAGCATTTT.

The chain is built from TRBV27 and TRBJ2-4; D perhaps matches TRBD1 (5 bases). Trimming took off 11 bases at V and 1 base at J, with 18 bases between the two ends. This CDR3 has 15 amino acids. Per the germline V gene, CDR1 is MNHEY and CDR2 is SMNVEV (reference sequence). The DNA of the CDR3 is TGTGCCTTAATCCAGGGCCCAGTTGCCAAAAACATTCAGTACTTC. This codes for CALIQGPVAKNIQYF.

The V call is TRBV7-6, the J call TRBJ2-7; 11 nucleotides align to TRBD1. This CDR3 is 13 amino acids long. Germline assignment: CDR1 SGHVS and CDR2 FNYEAQ. The V gene end was trimmed by 3 bases and the J gene end by 6 bases; junction bases not matched to a gene: 1. The CDR3 bases are TGTGCCAGCAGCTTCGGGACAGGGGGCGAGCAGTACTTC. Protein sequence: CASSFGTGGEQYF.

This rearrangement joins TRBV27 to TRBJ2-3, with TRBD2 identical over 7 bases. Trimming removed 3 bases from V and 4 bases from J; junction bases left unmatched: 7. CDR3 length equals 15 residues. CDR1 is MNHEY, CDR2 SMNVEV, per germline (reference sequence). CDR3 nucleotide sequence: TGTGCCAGCAGTTTTCTGCGGGAGCTCGCAGATACGCAGTATTTT. Translating gives CASSFLRELADTQYF.

The gene calls are TRBV5-1 and TRBJ2-7; 8 bases match TRBD1. The CDR3 has 14 amino acids. The V gene end was trimmed by 4 bases and the J gene end by 3 bases; junction bases not matched to a gene: 6. Germline V lookup: CDR1 SGHRS, CDR2 YFSETQ. DNA of the CDR3: TGCGCCAGCAGCCGCGGACAGGGCGGCTACGAGCAGTACTTC. As protein: CASSRGQGGYEQYF. Based on the CDR3 plus reference TRBV5-1 and TRBJ2-7, the full variable domain is KAGVTQTPRYLIKTRGQQVTLSCSPISGHRSVSWYQQTPGQGLQFLFEYFSETQRNKGNFPGRFSGRQFSNSRSEMNVSTLELGDSALYLCASSRGQGGYEQYFGPGTRLTVT.

The chain joins TRBV19 to TRBJ1-6; D is unresolved. The germline V and J ends were trimmed by 10 bases and 0 bases, with 7 bases remaining between them. The CDR3 is 13 amino acids. CDR1 and CDR2 (germline): LNHDA, SQIVND (reference sequence). The DNA for the CDR3 is TGTGCCACTTCGAGCTCCTATAATTCACCCCTCCACTTT. Its protein is CATSSSYNSPLHF.

V is TRBV2 and J is TRBJ1-4; D is possibly TRBD1 (6 bases). V lost 7 bases and J 5 bases, leaving 20 bases between the germline ends. The CDR3 covers 16 residues. Germline CDR1 SNHLY, CDR2 FYNNEI. The CDR3 spells CASKVAPGVQNEKLFF. The DNA of the CDR3 is TGTGCCAGCAAGGTAGCTCCAGGGGTGCAGAATGAAAAACTGTTTTTT.

The V call is TRBV4-3, the J call TRBJ2-7; 7 bases align to TRBD2. This CDR3 spans 16 amino acids. V trimming: 0 bases; J trimming: 4 bases; junction bases outside the gene matches: 9. Germline V lookup: CDR1 LGHNA, CDR2 YSLEER. The CDR3 DNA is TGCGCCAGCAGCCAAGATCGGGGGGAGGGCCGGTACGAGCAGTACTTC. Its translation is CASSQDRGEGRYEQYF.

This sequence joins TRBV29-1 and TRBJ2-2; possible D gene TRBD2, 5 bases. CDR1 and CDR2 (germline): SQVTM, ANQGSEA. V was clipped by 5 bases and J by 1 base, with 8 bases between them. The CDR3 runs 13 residues. The CDR3, as DNA: TGCAGCGTTCCCGGGGAGAACACCGGGGAGCTGTTTTTT. Its translation: CSVPGENTGELFF.

This chain uses TRBV19 with TRBJ2-5; weak D call: TRBD2 (7 bases). The V gene's germline CDR1 is LNHDA and CDR2 SQIVND (reference sequence). V lost 3 bases to trimming and J lost 3 bases, with 11 bases between them. This CDR3 has 14 residues. The CDR3: CASSMGGGEETQYF. The DNA of the CDR3 is TGTGCCAGTAGTATGGGAGGGGGGGAAGAGACCCAGTACTTC.

This chain links TRBV2 with TRBJ2-1; TRBD1 aligns across 9 bases. The CDR3 has 14 residues. Germline lookup yields CDR1 SNHLY and CDR2 FYNNEI. V lost 6 bases and J lost 6; bases outside the gene matches: 6. CDR3 bases: TGTGCCAGCAGAGAGCCGGGACAGGGCAATGAGCAGTTCTTC. It translates to CASREPGQGNEQFF.

This chain links TRBV18 with TRBJ2-1; 11 bases map to TRBD1. The CDR3 runs to 15 residues. V lost 3 bases and J lost 4; bases outside the gene matches: 2. Germline assignment: CDR1 KGHSH and CDR2 LQKENI. The CDR3, as DNA: TGTGCCAGCTCACCCCGGGACAGGGGGTACAATGAGCAGTTCTTC. It yields the protein CASSPRDRGYNEQFF.

The CDR3 here is CASRWDRGTDTQYF. For the CDR3, the DNA is TGTGCCAGCAGGTGGGACAGGGGAACAGATACGCAGTATTTT. The V call is TRBV6-5, the J call TRBJ2-3, with 10 positions matching TRBD1. Trimming removed 6 bases from V and 3 bases from J; junction bases left unmatched: 3. The CDR3 consists of 14 residues. Germline V CDR1 and CDR2: MNHEY, SVGAGI.

This clone was seen just once. The rearrangement uses TRBV5-1 and TRBJ2-2; 10 bases match TRBD1. CDR1 SGHRS and CDR2 YFSETQ come from the germline V gene. CDR3 length: 17 amino acids. Losses at the gene ends were 7 bases for V and 5 bases for J; bases not matched to a gene: 14. CDR3: CASAKNTPGQGTGELFF. Written as DNA, the CDR3 is TGCGCCAGCGCTAAGAACACTCCGGGACAGGGGACCGGGGAGCTGTTTTTT.

This rearrangement joins TRBV2 to TRBJ2-5, with D hard to call. This CDR3 is 13 amino acids long. Trimming shortened V by 4 bases and J by 5 bases, and 11 bases separated the two germline ends. The germline CDR1 and CDR2 sequences are SNHLY and FYNNEI. The CDR3 DNA reads as TGTGCCAGCAGTGGTGGACGCTGGGAGACCCAGTACTTC. Translating it yields CASSGGRWETQYF.

The V call is TRBV11-3, the J call TRBJ2-7; D is undetermined. Germline lookup yields CDR1 SGHNT and CDR2 YENEEA. This CDR3 is 15 amino acids long. Trimming removed 2 bases from V and 2 bases from J, with 13 bases in between. The CDR3 DNA sequence: TGTGCCAGCAGCTTATCCCCGTTGGGCCCCTACGAGCAGTACTTC. It is translated as CASSLSPLGPYEQYF.

The gene calls are TRBV11-2 and TRBJ2-3; TRBD2 matches 8 bases. The CDR3 is made up of 16 amino acids. Germline values: CDR1 SGHAT, CDR2 FQNNGV. Germline trimming cut 2 bases from V and 5 bases from J; bases unmatched to any gene: 9. CDR3 sequence: CASSLPAGTSLDTQYF. For the CDR3, the DNA is TGTGCCAGCAGCTTACCGGCCGGGACTAGTCTAGATACGCAGTATTTT.

This chain links TRBV29-1 with TRBJ2-1; no definite D call. This CDR3 has 12 amino acids. CDR1 is SQVTM and CDR2 is ANQGSEA in the germline V gene. Trimming cost V 2 bases and J 5 bases, with 7 bases left between them. The CDR3 bases are TGCAGCGTTGAACAGGTCCACAATGAGCAGTTCTTC. The encoded protein is CSVEQVHNEQFF.

The rearrangement joins TRBV6-6 to TRBJ2-1; D is undetermined. Trimming took off 0 bases at V and 9 bases at J, with 6 bases between the two ends. The CDR3 extends over 12 amino acids. Looked up from germline, CDR1 is MNHNY and CDR2 is SVGAGI (reference sequence). The DNA for the CDR3 is TGTGCCAGCAGTTACTCGAAGATTGAGCAGTTCTTC. Translating gives CASSYSKIEQFF.

The chain uses TRBV11-3 and TRBJ2-3; 7 nucleotides align to TRBD2. Unmatched junction bases numbered 1, after V lost 1 base and J lost 0 bases. The CDR3 runs to 15 residues. CDR1 is SGHNT and CDR2 is YENEEA in the germline V gene. This chain's CDR3 is CASSLGAGSTDTQYF. CDR3 DNA: TGTGCCAGCAGCTTAGGAGCGGGAAGCACAGATACGCAGTATTTT.